The rows below give T cell receptor beta chains drawn from one sample of a study of blood T cell repertoires in COVID-19. Sequencing was performed with immunoSEQ multiplex PCR; in TCRdb, only in-frame clones are kept and a portion is missing. The data contain hundreds of thousands of clones, roughly 90% of them singletons. Specimen: peripheral blood. All receptors come from a woman aged 45-65 years with active or convalescent COVID-19. Each CDR3 is given with its conserved first and last residue. D genes are given only for firm matches. The size entry is marked missing in some rows and otherwise reads once, few, many or a size class.

>-|TRBV4-3|-|TRBJ1-4
CASSHRGGGYEKLFF
TGCGCCAGCAGCCATCGTGGGGGCGGGTATGAAAAACTGTTTTTT
>-|TRBV5-8|TRBD1|TRBJ2-2
CASSPGTGTIGELFF
TGTGCCAGCAGCCCCGGGACAGGGACCATCGGGGAGCTGTTTTTT
>-|TRBV19|-|TRBJ1-1
CASSQEMNTEAFF
TGTGCCAGTAGTCAAGAGATGAACACTGAAGCTTTCTTT
>-|TRBV5-1|TRBD2|TRBJ2-3
CASSLTSGGTDTQYF
TGCGCCAGCAGCTTAACTAGCGGGGGGACAGATACGCAGTATTTT
>once|TRBV25-1|TRBD2|TRBJ2-7
CASSESWTRALSGHEQYF
TGTGCCAGCAGTGAATCCTGGACTAGAGCCTTAAGTGGCCACGAGCAGTACTTC
>-|TRBV6-5|-|TRBJ1-5
CASSYRESQPQHF
TGTGCCAGCAGTTATCGAGAAAGCCAGCCCCAGCATTTT
>-|TRBV18|-|TRBJ2-1
CASSPRASDSYNEQFF
TGTGCCAGCTCACCAAGGGCTAGCGACTCCTACAATGAGCAGTTCTTC
>-|TRBV5-1|TRBD1|TRBJ1-6
CASSLGGTGRSPLHF
TGCGCCAGCAGCTTGGGCGGGACAGGGCGCTCACCCCTCCACTTT
>-|TRBV5-1|TRBD1|TRBJ1-4
CASSLQGAREKLFF
TGCGCCAGCAGCTTACAGGGGGCGCGTGAAAAACTGTTTTTT
>-|TRBV7-3|-|TRBJ1-1
CASSLGGTLNTEAFF
TGTGCCAGCAGCTTAGGGGGGACCTTGAACACTGAAGCTTTCTTT
>-|TRBV28|-|TRBJ2-7
CASSRTRGSSYEQYF
TGTGCCAGCAGCCGAACACGGGGGAGCTCCTACGAGCAGTACTTC
>-|TRBV6-6|TRBD2|TRBJ2-7
CASSSPSGRGIYEQYF
TGTGCCAGCAGTTCACCGAGCGGGAGAGGGATCTACGAGCAGTACTTC
>-|TRBV10-3|TRBD2|TRBJ2-5
CAIGTSGEQETQYF
TGTGCCATCGGGACTAGCGGGGAACAAGAGACCCAGTACTTC
>-|TRBV19|-|TRBJ1-2
CASSISGDLYGYTF
TGTGCCAGTAGTATATCAGGGGATCTCTATGGCTACACCTTC
>-|TRBV30|-|TRBJ1-1
CAWSVGVKGTEAFF
TGTGCCTGGAGTGTCGGGGTTAAGGGCACTGAAGCTTTCTTT
>-|TRBV10-3|-|TRBJ1-1
CAITRTDKNTEAFF
TGTGCCATCACTCGGACGGACAAGAACACTGAAGCTTTCTTT
>once|TRBV28|TRBD2|TRBJ2-1
CASSSVWTSGTLYNEQFF
TGTGCCAGCAGTTCGGTATGGACTAGCGGGACCCTCTACAATGAGCAGTTCTTC
>-|TRBV7-9|-|TRBJ2-1
CASSPSPGGEQFF
TGTGCCAGCAGCCCTAGTCCTGGCGGGGAGCAGTTCTTC
>-|TRBV6-2/TRBV6-3|-|TRBJ1-1
CASSYGGAQTLPKAFF
TGTGCCAGCAGTTACGGAGGGGCGCAAACTCTCCCTAAAGCTTTCTTT
>-|TRBV9|TRBD2|TRBJ2-1
CASSVAGGNNEQFF
TGTGCCAGCAGCGTAGCGGGAGGGAACAATGAGCAGTTCTTC
>-|TRBV5-1|TRBD2|TRBJ2-1
CASSPSGRDNEQFF
TGCGCCAGCAGCCCTAGCGGGAGGGACAATGAGCAGTTCTTC
>once|TRBV4-1|-|TRBJ1-2
CASSQPLIGTRGYTF
TGCGCCAGCAGCCAACCCCTTATCGGGACAAGAGGCTACACCTTC
>-|TRBV12-3/TRBV12-4|-|TRBJ1-1
CASSFTGDTEAFF
TGTGCCAGCAGTTTTACAGGTGACACTGAAGCTTTCTTT
>-|TRBV27|-|TRBJ2-2
CASSANTGELFF
TGTGCCAGCTCAGCGAACACCGGGGAGCTGTTTTTT
>-|TRBV9|TRBD2|TRBJ2-1
CASSPSGGAYNEQFF
TGTGCCAGCAGCCCTAGCGGGGGGGCCTACAATGAGCAGTTCTTC
>-|TRBV7-8|TRBD2|TRBJ2-1
CASNNPSGGLYNEQFF
TGTGCCAGCAACAATCCCTCGGGGGGGTTATACAATGAGCAGTTCTTC
>-|TRBV19|-|TRBJ1-6
CASSTSGTLYNSPLHF
TGTGCCAGTAGTACGAGCGGGACACTCTATAATTCACCCCTCCACTTT
>-|TRBV27|TRBD2|TRBJ2-7
CASSLLRGWAYEQYF
TGTGCCAGCAGTTTACTGCGGGGGTGGGCCTACGAGCAGTACTTC
>-|TRBV5-1|TRBD2|TRBJ2-7
CASSLGEGRGEQYF
TGCGCCAGCAGCTTGGGGGAGGGCCGGGGCGAGCAGTACTTC
>-|TRBV10-3|-|TRBJ1-1
CAIGGGRGAFF
TGTGCCATCGGCGGGGGGCGCGGAGCTTTCTTT
>once|TRBV10-3|TRBD2|TRBJ2-1
CAISVGTSGRDEQFF
TGTGCCATCAGTGTCGGGACTAGCGGGCGGGATGAGCAGTTCTTC
>-|TRBV7-5|-|TRBJ1-1
CARSEQGCMGTEAFF
TGTGCCAGAAGCGAGCAGGGCTGCATGGGCACTGAAGCTTTCTTT
>-|TRBV29-1|TRBD1|TRBJ2-2
CSVPRQGDHGELFF
TGCAGCGTCCCCCGGCAGGGGGATCACGGGGAGCTGTTTTTT
>-|TRBV24-1|-|TRBJ2-4
CATSDQGAKNIQYF
TGTGCCACCAGTGATCAGGGGGCCAAAAACATTCAGTACTTC
>-|TRBV27|-|TRBJ1-2
CASSFIQSGANYGYTF
TGTGCCAGCAGTTTTATACAATCAGGGGCTAACTATGGCTACACCTTC
>-|TRBV5-1|-|TRBJ2-2
CASSPGVGGELFF
TGCGCCAGCAGCCCCGGGGTAGGAGGGGAGCTGTTTTTT
>-|TRBV6-2/TRBV6-3|-|TRBJ2-5
CASSYSTRSPPGETQYF
TGTGCCAGCAGTTACTCGACTAGGAGTCCCCCGGGAGAGACCCAGTACTTC
>-|TRBV24-1|-|TRBJ1-5
CATSDSGRFPNQPQHF
TGTGCCACCAGTGATTCAGGGAGGTTCCCTAATCAGCCCCAGCATTTT
>few|TRBV6-5|-|TRBJ1-3
CASSYSQGWGNTIYF
TGTGCCAGCAGTTACTCCCAGGGTTGGGGAAACACCATATATTTT
>-|TRBV27|TRBD1|TRBJ2-3
CASSSTYRGNADTQYF
TGTGCCAGCAGTTCGACCTACAGGGGGAATGCAGATACGCAGTATTTT
>-|TRBV28|TRBD1|TRBJ1-2
CASSLAWPDRDYDYTF
TGTGCCAGCAGTTTAGCTTGGCCGGACAGGGACTATGACTACACCTTC
>-|TRBV6-6|TRBD1|TRBJ2-7
CASRTGSYEQYF
TGTGCCAGCAGGACAGGGTCCTACGAGCAGTACTTC
>-|TRBV6-6|-|TRBJ1-4
CASSYRLTSSNEKLFF
TGTGCCAGCAGTTATCGCCTGACATCCTCTAATGAAAAACTGTTTTTT
>-|TRBV6-2/TRBV6-3|-|TRBJ1-2
CASSPPSTGYYGYTF
TGTGCCAGCAGTCCACCCTCGACAGGCTACTATGGCTACACCTTC
>-|TRBV5-1|TRBD1|TRBJ2-1
CASSLDRGPNNEQFF
TGCGCCAGCAGCTTGGACAGGGGGCCTAACAATGAGCAGTTCTTC
>-|TRBV5-1|-|TRBJ2-7
CASSAREIPGSLSYEQYF
TGCGCCAGCAGCGCACGAGAGATTCCCGGGAGTCTCTCCTACGAGCAGTACTTC
>-|TRBV30|-|TRBJ1-3
CAWSLGASSGNTIYF
TGTGCCTGGAGTCTAGGCGCGAGCTCTGGAAACACCATATATTTT
>once|TRBV9|-|TRBJ2-7
CASSVEQDLSIGQYF
TGTGCCAGCAGCGTAGAACAGGACCTCAGCATTGGGCAGTACTTC
>-|TRBV14|-|TRBJ2-1
CASSHGTWGEQFF
TGTGCCAGCAGCCACGGGACTTGGGGTGAGCAGTTCTTC
>-|TRBV25-1|TRBD1|TRBJ1-2
CASRETGGRGGYTF
TGTGCCAGCAGAGAAACAGGGGGCAGGGGGGGCTACACCTTC
>-|TRBV27|TRBD2|TRBJ2-2
CASSSRRLADTGELFF
TGTGCCAGCAGTTCGCGCCGACTAGCGGACACCGGGGAGCTGTTTTTT
>-|TRBV5-1|TRBD1|TRBJ2-7
CASSYGTGGREQYF
TGCGCCAGCAGCTATGGAACAGGGGGCCGCGAGCAGTACTTC
>-|TRBV9|TRBD2|TRBJ2-1
CASSAGGNEQFF
TGTGCCAGCAGCGCGGGAGGCAATGAGCAGTTCTTC